This TCR beta chain originates from a study of blood T cell repertoires in COVID-19. Only in-frame clones appear in the TCRdb table, and some are missing; sequencing was by immunoSEQ multiplex PCR. The profile shows under 200,000 clones, approximately 84% of them singletons. Germline V CDR1 and CDR2: KGHSH, LQKENI. With V trimmed by 5 bases and J by 8 bases, 7 bases remained unmatched. The CDR3 loop spans 14 amino acids. The chain uses TRBV18 and TRBJ2-1, with TRBD2 matching 9 bases. The TCR was taken from a woman older than 75 with COVID-19, enrolled during active disease. The sequencing input was peripheral blood. The chain's CDR3 is CASSETSGQDEQFF. The CDR3 nucleotides are TGTGCCAGCTCAGAGACTAGCGGTCAAGATGAGCAGTTCTTC.